Sequencing of this TCR beta chain was carried out in a study of T-cell memory formation after mild COVID-19. The CDR3 has 16 residues. The germline gives CDR1 SGHRS, CDR2 YFSETQ. V was clipped by 0 bases and J by 2 bases; unmatched bases: 6. TCRdb re-analysed the 5' RACE reads in MiXCR, keeping a single row per CDR3 protein. The sample shows around 180,000 distinct CDR3 sequences, 15% to 20% of them seen only once. This clonotype came up a few times. Material for sequencing was PBMCs or a T cell subset sorted from them (not recorded which). This clonotype was obtained from an adult woman who had mild COVID-19 (a few samples of this study predate the infection). Cell type and time point are not known. This chain uses TRBV5-1 with TRBJ1-1; 8 bases align to TRBD1. The CDR3 here is CASSLGRTGKNTEAFF. CDR3 sequence (DNA): TGCGCCAGCAGCTTGGGTAGGACAGGGAAAAACACTGAAGCTTTCTTT.